This T cell receptor beta chain was found in a study of blood T cells in healthy people across ages. The authors ran a second PCR of roughly 6 to 11 cycles using a sample-barcoded 5' primer and a J-beta primer mix. Each CDR3 protein is one row after TCRdb ran MiXCR on the 5' RACE reads. Among approximately 1,000,000 distinct CDR3 sequences, 35% to 40% were seen once, and the ten largest hold about an eighth. Study results and limitations: In older individuals, TCR beta diversity per million T cells was lower, falling roughly linearly with age.

Details on this clonotype: Antigen specificity is unknown. A much larger clonotype is one base distant, so this may be a read error.

The sequence was obtained from a man between 18 and 35 years old in good health. Specimen: blood.

CDR3 DNA: TGCAGCGTTGAGGAGCCCCCCTCATACAATGAGCAGTTATTC. It codes for CSVEEPPSYNEQLF. V is TRBV29-1 and J is TRBJ2-1; D not resolved. CDR3 length: 14 amino acids. Per germline, CDR1 SQVTM and CDR2 ANQGSEA.